This is a list of T cell receptor beta chains from one sample in a study of CD8 T cells in Susac syndrome. TCRdb processed the immunoSEQ multiplex PCR reads anew with MiXCR; each CDR3 protein has one entry. Among 250,000 to 300,000 distinct CDR3 sequences listed, about 82% were seen once. Sequencing input: CD8+ T cells from PBMCs. The receptor set was obtained from a human donor with multiple sclerosis. Each CDR3 is given with its conserved first and last residue. The D gene is left open where the match is weak. Clone size is given for some rows only: seen once, a few or many times, or a class if the clone is expanded.

CDR3nt,CDR3aa,abundance,v_gene,j_gene,d_gene
TGTGCCACCAGCAGGCGGGGGGACTATGGCTACACCTTC,CATSRRGDYGYTF,.,TRBV15,TRBJ1-2,.
TGTGCCAGCAGCTCTAATGGGGCCGCCCAGGAAGACACTGAAGCTTTCTTT,CASSSNGAAQEDTEAFF,few,TRBV7-9,TRBJ1-1,.
TGTGCCAGCAGCTTAGGTGATAGCCTAGCGGGAGTAACCGGGGAGCTGTTTTTT,CASSLGDSLAGVTGELFF,.,TRBV7-3,TRBJ2-2,TRBD2
TGTGCCAGCAGTTGGGGACGGGGAAACACCATATATTTT,CASSWGRGNTIYF,.,TRBV27,TRBJ1-3,.
TGTGCCAGCAGCCGTGGACTGAAGCTGGAGACCCAGTACTTC,CASSRGLKLETQYF,few,TRBV7-8,TRBJ2-5,.
TGTGCCAGCAGTGACTACCGGGTGGGCACAGATACGCAGTATTTT,CASSDYRVGTDTQYF,.,TRBV25-1,TRBJ2-3,.
TGTGCCAGCAGCTTAGTCGGGGTCTCTGGAAACACCATATATTTT,CASSLVGVSGNTIYF,.,TRBV7-8,TRBJ1-3,.
TGCAGCGTTGAGTCGGCACCGGCCAACGTCCTGACTTTC,CSVESAPANVLTF,.,TRBV29-1,TRBJ2-6,.
TGTGCCAGCACCTCATACAGGGTGACCGCGAACACCGGGGAGCTGTTTTTT,CASTSYRVTANTGELFF,.,TRBV5-6,TRBJ2-2,.
TGTGCCAGCAGCCCCCGGACTAGCGGGAGGGCCTCCGGGGAGCTGTTTTTT,CASSPRTSGRASGELFF,.,TRBV5-8,TRBJ2-2,TRBD2
TGTGCCAGCAGCCCGCTGTTGGGGACCACTGAAGCTTTCTTT,CASSPLLGTTEAFF,.,TRBV7-2,TRBJ1-1,.
TGTGCCAGCAGTTATAGCGGGGGACGATACAATGAGCAGTTCTTC,CASSYSGGRYNEQFF,.,TRBV27,TRBJ2-1,TRBD2
TGCAGCGTCGGCCGGGAGCTCTCCTACGAGCAGTACTTC,CSVGRELSYEQYF,.,TRBV29-1,TRBJ2-7,.
TGTGCCAGCACCCACTCGGGGGCAAAGGGGTACAATGAGCAGTTCTTC,CASTHSGAKGYNEQFF,.,TRBV25-1,TRBJ2-1,.
TGTGCCAGCAGCTCCAGACGACTGCTAGCCAAAAACATTCAGTACTTC,CASSSRRLLAKNIQYF,.,TRBV5-6,TRBJ2-4,.
TGTGCCATCGGGCGTGGGGGAATCGCTGAAGCTTTCTTT,CAIGRGGIAEAFF,.,TRBV10-3,TRBJ1-1,.
TGTGCCAGTAGTTATCGGGACCCAGATACGCAGTATTTT,CASSYRDPDTQYF,.,TRBV19,TRBJ2-3,.
TGCGCCAGCAGGCCCGAAACAAATCAGCCCCAGCATTTT,CASRPETNQPQHF,.,TRBV5-1,TRBJ1-5,.
TGTGCCACCAGCAGAGATGGGCGGCTACACGCCTACAATGAGCAGTTCTTC,CATSRDGRLHAYNEQFF,.,TRBV15,TRBJ2-1,.
TGTGCCAGCAGTAGAGTGGGGAGCTCCTACGAGCAGTACTTC,CASSRVGSSYEQYF,.,TRBV28,TRBJ2-7,.
TGTGCCAGCAGTTTAGGGTGGGGGGGGAACACTGAAGCTTTCTTT,CASSLGWGGNTEAFF,.,TRBV12-3/TRBV12-4,TRBJ1-1,.
TGTGCCAGCGGCCCAGGGGTAGCGGGCTACAATGAGCAGTTCTTC,CASGPGVAGYNEQFF,.,TRBV27,TRBJ2-1,.
TGCAGTGCTAGAACGATGGGGGATCAGCCCCAGCATTTT,CSARTMGDQPQHF,.,TRBV20-1,TRBJ1-5,.
TGTGCCAGCAGCTTAGTTTTAGGGACAGGGAACGACGAGCAGTACTTC,CASSLVLGTGNDEQYF,.,TRBV13,TRBJ2-7,TRBD1
TGTGCCAGCAGCTCATTTGGGGGAACAGGTCTTGAAGCTTTCTTT,CASSSFGGTGLEAFF,.,TRBV7-2,TRBJ1-1,.
TGTGCCAGTAGTATACCTGGCCGAGCGGGAGGGTGGAATGAGCAGTTCTTC,CASSIPGRAGGWNEQFF,once,TRBV19,TRBJ2-1,TRBD2
TGCGCCAGCGGCAATTGGGGGCCTTCTTCCTACAATGAGCAGTTCTTC,CASGNWGPSSYNEQFF,.,TRBV4-3,TRBJ2-1,.
TGTGCCAGCAGTCCCGATAGCAATCAGCCCCAGCATTTT,CASSPDSNQPQHF,few,TRBV12-3/TRBV12-4,TRBJ1-5,.
TGCAGCCCGGGTTTGGTCAACACTGAAGCTTTCTTT,CSPGLVNTEAFF,.,TRBV29-1,TRBJ1-1,.
TGTGCCAGCAGTGAGGGGGGTGAGCAGTTCTTC,CASSEGGEQFF,.,TRBV6-2/TRBV6-3,TRBJ2-1,.
TGTGCCAGCAGTTCGACAGGGGTGCAAGGCTACACCTTC,CASSSTGVQGYTF,.,TRBV6-2/TRBV6-3,TRBJ1-2,TRBD1
TGTGCCACCAGTGTAACTAGCGGGAGGGCAGATACGCAGTATTTT,CATSVTSGRADTQYF,.,TRBV24-1,TRBJ2-3,TRBD2
TGTGCCAGCAGTTTGGGGGGTTTCGGTTCCTACAATGAGCAGTTCTTC,CASSLGGFGSYNEQFF,few,TRBV27,TRBJ2-1,.
TGCAGCGTTGAAGAGCTCGAGGGGGAAAAACTAGCGGGGCCCTACAATGAGCAGTTCTTC,CSVEELEGEKLAGPYNEQFF,.,TRBV29-1,TRBJ2-1,TRBD2
TGTGCCAGCTCGATCCCTCGGGGCTACACCTTC,CASSIPRGYTF,.,TRBV19,TRBJ1-2,.
TGTGCCAGCAGCCCCACCTGGCATCAAGAGACCCAGTACTTC,CASSPTWHQETQYF,.,TRBV14,TRBJ2-5,.
TGTGCCAGCAGCTTGGCATCTGGTTACGAGCAGTACTTC,CASSLASGYEQYF,.,TRBV5-4,TRBJ2-7,.
TGTGCCAGCAGTCAGGGGCGGGCCACAGATACGCAGTATTTT,CASSQGRATDTQYF,.,TRBV7-4,TRBJ2-3,.
TGTGCCAGCAAAGATCAGGGGAATGGCGAGACCCAGTACTTC,CASKDQGNGETQYF,once,TRBV12-3/TRBV12-4,TRBJ2-5,.
TGCGCCAGCAGCCATCCGCGGGGGGGATATCCTTACAATGAGCAGTTCTTC,CASSHPRGGYPYNEQFF,.,TRBV4-3,TRBJ2-1,TRBD2
TGTGCCAGCAGTTTTGCAGCGGGGACCTACGAGCAGTACTTC,CASSFAAGTYEQYF,.,TRBV12-3/TRBV12-4,TRBJ2-7,TRBD2
TGTGCCAGCAGTAAAGCCGGGACAACCTACTCCTACGAGCAGTACTTC,CASSKAGTTYSYEQYF,.,TRBV6-2/TRBV6-3,TRBJ2-7,.